The 27 T cell receptor beta chains in this list originate from one sample, sequenced in a study of blood T cells in healthy people across ages. Next came a second PCR, run for about 6 to 11 cycles, which used a sample-barcoded 5' primer along with a J-beta primer mix. One entry per CDR3 protein results from TCRdb running MiXCR on the 5' RACE reads. The table includes around 870,000 distinct CDR3 sequences, around 26% detected once. The sample consisted of blood. The receptors were sampled from a woman over 75 in good health.

The rearrangement links TRBV6-2 or TRBV6-3 to TRBJ2-2, with a possible D match to TRBD2 (6 bases). This CDR3 is built from 14 residues. Germline CDR1 MNHEY, CDR2 SVGEGT. V lost 5 bases, J lost 6 bases, and 13 bases lay in between. The DNA for the CDR3 is TGTGCCAGCAGTCGCAGCGGGCGCGCCGGGGAGCTGTTTTTT. Its protein is CASSRSGRAGELFF.

This clonotype was observed many times. The chain employs TRBV28 and TRBJ2-7; D remains unclear. CDR1 and CDR2 from the germline V gene are MDHEN and SYDVKM. The CDR3 has 14 amino acids. V was clipped by 6 bases and J by 5 bases, with 17 bases between them. DNA for the CDR3: TGTGCCAGCAGGTTGCCGAAAGGGCTTAACGAGCAGTACTTC. It codes for CASRLPKGLNEQYF.

Concerning this clonotype itself: Given a much more abundant clone one base away, this may be a read error. J is TRBJ1-2 and V is TRBV10-3, with no clear D. Trimming removed 0 bases from V and 4 bases from J, with 9 bases in between. Germline V gene lookup returns CDR1 ENHRY and CDR2 SYGVKD. This CDR3 spans 14 amino acids. CDR3: CAISESKEGYGYTF. DNA for the CDR3: TGTGCCATCAGTGAGTCGAAAGAGGGCTATGGCTACACCTTC.

A few counts support this clonotype. V is TRBV18 and J is TRBJ1-5; no definite D call. Germline CDR1 KGHSH, CDR2 LQKENI. V was clipped by 3 bases and J by 1 base, with 10 bases between them. The CDR3 contains 15 residues. The CDR3 region is CASSPVAQSNQPQHF. As DNA, the CDR3 is TGTGCCAGCTCACCGGTGGCACAAAGCAATCAGCCCCAGCATTTT. Together with reference TRBV18 and TRBJ1-5, the CDR3 gives the full variable domain: NAGVMQNPRHLVRRRGQEARLRCSPMKGHSHVYWYRQLPEEGLKFMVYLQKENIIDESGMPKERFSAEFPKEGPSILRIQQVVRGDSAAYFCASSPVAQSNQPQHFGDGTRLSIL.

This clonotype was counted many times. The junction differs from germline at one of its ends, possibly a read error. The chain is built from TRBV7-9 and TRBJ1-5, with D hard to call. The CDR3 loop spans 15 amino acids. From germline, CDR1 is SEHNR and CDR2 FQNEAQ (reference sequence). As DNA, the CDR3 is TGTGCCAGCAGCCTAGCGGCGGAGTACAATCAGCCCCAGCATTTT. It codes for CASSLAAEYNQPQHF.

This clonotype was detected ten times or more. The J gene is TRBJ2-1, the V gene TRBV27; D might be TRBD2 (5 bases). V was clipped by 5 bases and J by 8 bases, with 13 bases between them. The CDR3 consists of 13 residues. Germline loops: CDR1 MNHEY, CDR2 SMNVEV (reference sequence). The CDR3 here is CASSPTRYYEQFF. Here the CDR3 DNA reads TGTGCCAGCAGTCCCACTAGGTACTATGAGCAGTTCTTC.

This clonotype showed up just a few times. The rearrangement links TRBV15 to TRBJ1-4; D is unresolved. The CDR3 covers 15 residues. V lost 1 base and J 0 bases, leaving 6 bases between the germline ends. Germline V gene sequence: CDR1 LNHNV, CDR2 YYDKDF (reference sequence). Here the CDR3 DNA reads TGTGCCACCAGCAGAGTGGTTGCAACTAATGAAAAACTGTTTTTT. It encodes CATSRVVATNEKLFF.

This clonotype was counted many times. J is TRBJ1-4 and V is TRBV4-3; D possibly corresponds to TRBD1 (6 bases). The CDR3 loop spans 16 amino acids. The V gene's germline CDR1 is LGHNA and CDR2 YSLEER. The germline V and J ends were trimmed by 3 bases and 12 bases, with 23 bases remaining between them. CDR3 protein: CASSHPLGQLNEELFF. In DNA, the CDR3 is TGCGCCAGCAGCCACCCTCTCGGACAGCTTAATGAGGAACTGTTTTTT.

This clonotype was seen only once. Possible read error: a much larger clone is one base away. The chain employs TRBV6-5 and TRBJ2-3; D is perhaps TRBD1 (5 bases). The V gene's germline CDR1 is MNHEY and CDR2 SVGAGI. The V end lost 5 bases, the J end lost 4 bases, and 16 bases lay between the germline ends. This CDR3 has 15 amino acids. The CDR3 loop reads CASSRRARAPDTQYF. Written as DNA, the CDR3 is TGTGCCAGCAGTCGACGGGCCAGGGCCCCAGATACGCAGTATTTT.

This clonotype showed up many times. This chain connects TRBV5-5 to TRBJ2-7; no clear D gene. Germline V gene sequence: CDR1 SGHKS, CDR2 YYEKEE (reference sequence). The V end was cut by 0 bases, the J end by 2 bases, with 12 bases between. The CDR3 has 15 residues. CDR3 loop: CASSLGILKTYEQYF. The CDR3 DNA reads TGTGCCAGCAGCTTGGGAATTTTGAAGACCTACGAGCAGTACTTC.

This clonotype appeared many times. This chain links TRBV14 with TRBJ1-6; 7 bases are a match to TRBD1. The CDR3 covers 13 residues. Germline CDR1 and CDR2: SGHDN and FVKESK. J lost 16 bases, V lost 10 bases, and 16 bases had no gene match. The CDR3 DNA is TGTGCCACCAGGGGGGACGTACTCGAAGCTCTCCACTTT. Amino acid sequence: CATRGDVLEALHF. Full variable domain (missing parts from reference TRBV14 and TRBJ1-6): EAGVTQFPSHSVIEKGQTVTLRCDPISGHDNLYWYRRVMGKEIKFLLHFVKESKQDESGMPNNRFLAERTGGTYSTLKVQPAELEDSGVYFCATRGDVLEALHFGNGTRLTVT.

This clonotype has at least ten counts. The V and J genes are TRBV10-3 and TRBJ2-7, with D perhaps given as TRBD1 or TRBD2 (5 bases each). V lost 2 bases and J 6 bases, leaving 17 bases between the germline ends. The CDR3 contains 15 residues. The germline CDR1 and CDR2 sequences are ENHRY and SYGVKD. The CDR3 is CAISELTGTSGEQYF. CDR3 nucleotide sequence: TGTGCCATCAGTGAGCTAACCGGGACGTCGGGCGAGCAGTACTTC.

The gene calls are TRBV7-2 and TRBJ1-3, with TRBD1 identical over 7 bases. V shed 5 bases, J shed 11 bases, and the junction held 12 bases outside the gene matches. Germline lookup yields CDR1 SGHTA and CDR2 FQGNSA. This CDR3 has 14 residues. The CDR3: CASSHRTGREAIYF. CDR3 nucleotides: TGTGCCAGCAGCCACCGGACAGGTCGGGAGGCCATATATTTT.

V usage is TRBV11-2 and J usage is TRBJ2-3; the D call may be TRBD1 or TRBD2 (5 bases each). The CDR3 contains 14 residues. Germline V lookup: CDR1 SGHAT, CDR2 FQNNGV. The V gene lost 2 bases and the J gene lost 4 bases, with 10 bases spanning the gap. The DNA for the CDR3 is TGTGCCAGCAGCTTACGGGACGATGCAGATACGCAGTATTTT. It is translated as CASSLRDDADTQYF.

This clonotype was observed a few times. The J gene is TRBJ1-1, the V gene TRBV5-1; 8 bases line up with TRBD1. This CDR3 is built from 14 residues. J was trimmed by 6 bases and V by 4 bases; bases with no gene match: 8. The germline V gene has CDR1 SGHRS and CDR2 YFSETQ. The CDR3 coding sequence is TGCGCCAGCAGCAGGACAGGGTTCGACGCTGAAGCTTTCTTT. It yields the protein CASSRTGFDAEAFF. The full variable domain, in which reference TRBV5-1 and TRBJ1-1 provide the parts outside the CDR3, is KAGVTQTPRYLIKTRGQQVTLSCSPISGHRSVSWYQQTPGQGLQFLFEYFSETQRNKGNFPGRFSGRQFSNSRSEMNVSTLELGDSALYLCASSRTGFDAEAFFGQGTRLTVV.

This clonotype was seen at least ten times. V gene TRBV6-5 combines with J gene TRBJ2-1; D is possibly TRBD2 (5 bases). Germline V lookup: CDR1 MNHEY, CDR2 SVGAGI. The CDR3 has 20 residues. V was shortened by 0 bases and J by 0 bases, with 21 bases between the two germline ends. The CDR3 here is CASSYSGFRATGSSYNEQFF. The DNA of the CDR3 is TGTGCCAGCAGTTACTCTGGGTTCCGGGCCACGGGGAGCTCCTACAATGAGCAGTTCTTC.

The table lists this clonotype with many counts. This rearrangement joins TRBV9 to TRBJ2-1, with TRBD2 matching over 10 bases. The CDR3 totals 16 residues. CDR1 is SGDLS and CDR2 is YYNGEE in the germline V gene. V dropped 0 bases and J dropped 6; count of bases not matched to a gene: 6. The CDR3 spells CASSVEIAGGGNEQFF. As DNA, the CDR3 is TGTGCCAGCAGCGTAGAAATAGCGGGGGGTGGCAATGAGCAGTTCTTC. Combining the CDR3 with reference TRBV9 and TRBJ2-1 gives the whole variable domain DSGVTQTPKHLITATGQRVTLRCSPRSGDLSVYWYQQSLDQGLQFLIQYYNGEERAKGNILERFSAQQFPDLHSELNLSSLELGDSALYFCASSVEIAGGGNEQFFGPGTRLTVL.

V usage is TRBV7-9 and J usage is TRBJ2-7, with D unclear. Trimming left V 11 bases short and J 6 bases short, with 14 bases between. The CDR3 is made up of 11 amino acids. Germline V gene data show CDR1 as SEHNR and CDR2 as FQNEAQ (reference sequence). DNA of the CDR3: TGTGCCCCCCTCCCCCTCTCCGAGCAGTACTTC. Translated: CAPLPLSEQYF.

The chain couples TRBV12-3 or TRBV12-4 to TRBJ2-7, with D possibly being TRBD1 (5 bases). The CDR3 loop spans 13 amino acids. Trimming cost V 6 bases and J 7 bases, with 16 bases left between them. The CDR3 DNA is TGTGCCAGCAGGCAGGGCCCCTCCAATGAGCAGTACTTC. Its protein product is CASRQGPSNEQYF.

This clonotype was seen many times. The chain carries TRBV3-1 and TRBJ2-7, with D possibly TRBD2 on 5 matching bases. V was shortened by 2 bases and J by 6 bases, with 11 bases between the two germline ends. Germline V gives CDR1 LGHDT, CDR2 YNNKEL (reference sequence). This CDR3 region has 13 residues. CDR3 residues: CASSQQLGSEQYF. For the CDR3, the DNA is TGTGCCAGCAGCCAACAACTAGGTTCCGAGCAGTACTTC.

The table lists this clonotype with a few counts. A much larger clone is a single base away; this may be a read error. CDR3 nucleotides: TGCAGTGCTGGAGATCAGACTACAGAGCAGTTCTTC. It encodes CSAGDQTTEQFF. This sequence joins TRBV20-1 and TRBJ2-1; D is possibly TRBD2 (5 bases). This CDR3 has 12 amino acids. CDR1 is DFQATT and CDR2 is SNEGSKA in the germline V gene (reference sequence).

This chain joins TRBV7-2 and TRBJ1-5; possible D gene TRBD1, 5 bases. There are 15 residues in the CDR3. The V and J ends lost 5 bases and 4 bases respectively, with 15 bases between them. Germline assignment: CDR1 SGHTA and CDR2 FQGNSA. The chain's CDR3 is CASSPLTEANQPQHF. The CDR3, as DNA: TGTGCCAGCAGCCCTCTGACAGAGGCTAATCAGCCCCAGCATTTT.

This clonotype occurred many times. The CDR3 loop is CASSLRDRVAGEQYF. The CDR3 DNA reads TGTGCCAGCAGTTTAAGGGACAGGGTAGCAGGAGAGCAGTACTTC. V and J are TRBV28 and TRBJ2-5, with 9 bases aligning to TRBD1. With 2 bases clipped from V and 11 bases from J, the junction kept 12 bases outside the gene matches. CDR1 MDHEN and CDR2 SYDVKM come from the germline V gene. This CDR3 has 15 residues.

This clonotype was counted once. A much larger clone is a single base away; this may be a read error. The genes are TRBV6-2 or TRBV6-3 and TRBJ2-5, with 10 nucleotides matching TRBD2. The CDR3 is 18 amino acids. Germline CDR1 and CDR2: MNHEY and SVGEGT. The DNA for the CDR3 is TGTGCCAGCAAGAGAGGGACTAGCGCCTCTGCGTACCAAGCGACCCAGTACTTC. As protein: CASKRGTSASAYQATQYF.

This clonotype was observed at least ten times. V is TRBV20-1 and J is TRBJ1-2; 8 nucleotides agree with TRBD1. CDR1 is DFQATT, CDR2 SNEGSKA, per germline (reference sequence). This CDR3 region has 12 residues. V dropped 6 bases and J dropped 5; count of bases not matched to a gene: 5. As DNA, the CDR3 is TGCAGTGCCGACAGGGGCAGATATGGCTACACCTTC. Protein sequence: CSADRGRYGYTF.

Of note for this clonotype: The junction does not match germline at one end; this may be a read error. This rearrangement joins TRBV28 to TRBJ2-7, with 7 bases lining up with TRBD2. The CDR3 covers 14 residues. The germline gives CDR1 MDHEN, CDR2 SYDVKM. The DNA for the CDR3 is TGTACCAGCAGTTTCGGGGGGACGACCTACGAGCAGTACTTC. Its protein product is CTSSFGGTTYEQYF. Complete variable domain (other parts from reference TRBV28 and TRBJ2-7): DVKVTQSSRYLVKRTGEKVFLECVQDMDHENMFWYRQDPGLGLRLIYFSYDVKMKEKGDIPEGYSVSREKKERFSLILESASTNQTSMYLCTSSFGGTTYEQYFGPGTRLTVT.

As for this clonotype: Relative to the germline gene, one junction end is altered; a read error may explain this. The chain couples TRBV7-9 to TRBJ2-5; D might be TRBD2 (7 bases). There are 16 residues in the CDR3. CDR1 is SEHNR and CDR2 is FQNEAQ in the germline V gene (reference sequence). The CDR3 sequence is CASSPTSRPQAGAFDF. The CDR3 DNA sequence: TGTGCCAGCAGCCCCACCTCGAGGCCGCAGGCGGGGGCCTTCGACTTC.